The 20 T cell receptor beta chains presented below share a single source sample, sequenced in a study of blood T cells in healthy people across ages. A second about 7 to 12 cycle PCR used barcoded and J-beta primers. TCRdb re-called the 5' RACE reads through MiXCR, storing one row per CDR3 protein. This sample has around 520,000 distinct CDR3 sequences, with around 27% found just once. The data were also submitted as part of a second study, on T cells of mothers and their children.

Material: blood. The receptors were gathered from a boy between 2 and 10 years old in good health.

This clonotype was seen a handful of times. This chain links TRBV12-3 or TRBV12-4 with TRBJ2-1, with D possibly TRBD2 on 5 matching bases. This CDR3 is 15 amino acids long. Deletions cut 2 bases from V and 4 bases from J, with 12 bases between. The CDR3 here is CASSLIIAFYNEQFF. DNA of the CDR3: TGTGCCAGCAGTTTAATAATAGCGTTTTACAATGAGCAGTTCTTC.

The V gene is TRBV13, the J gene TRBJ2-7; TRBD1 aligns across 7 bases. The CDR3 length is 14 residues. Germline V gene lookup returns CDR1 PRHDT and CDR2 FYEKMQ (reference sequence). Trimming at V came to 5 bases and at J to 2 bases, leaving 6 bases not matched to a gene. The CDR3 sequence: CASSPDRATYEQYF. CDR3 coding DNA: TGTGCCAGCAGCCCCGACAGGGCGACCTACGAGCAGTACTTC.

CDR3 protein: CASSRRDSSYEQYF. CDR3 sequence (DNA): TGTGCCAGCAGCCGCCGGGACAGCTCCTACGAGCAGTACTTC. The rearrangement uses TRBV14 and TRBJ2-7; TRBD1 matches 7 bases. In germline, CDR1 is SGHDN, CDR2 FVKESK. V shed 4 bases, J shed 0 bases, and the junction held 3 bases outside the gene matches. The CDR3 has 14 amino acids. Looking up the rest from reference TRBV14 and TRBJ2-7 gives the full variable domain: EAGVTQFPSHSVIEKGQTVTLRCDPISGHDNLYWYRRVMGKEIKFLLHFVKESKQDESGMPNNRFLAERTGGTYSTLKVQPAELEDSGVYFCASSRRDSSYEQYFGPGTRLTVT.

This clonotype showed up just a few times. The genes are TRBV30 and TRBJ1-1; D may be TRBD1 (6 bases). The CDR3 consists of 13 residues. Germline V gene sequence: CDR1 GTSNPN, CDR2 SVGIG (reference sequence). Trimming pared 2 bases from V and 8 bases from J, leaving 15 bases between. CDR3 DNA sequence: TGTGCCTGGAGTCTCGGGGGGCACGGAGAAGCTTTCTTT. Amino acid sequence: CAWSLGGHGEAFF. Based on the CDR3 plus reference TRBV30 and TRBJ1-1, the full variable domain is SQTIHQWPATLVQPVGSPLSLECTVEGTSNPNLYWYRQAAGRGLQLLFYSVGIGQISSEVPQNLSASRPQDRQFILSSKKLLLSDSGFYLCAWSLGGHGEAFFGQGTRLTVV.

This clonotype was seen many times. The J gene is TRBJ2-1, the V gene TRBV12-3 or TRBV12-4, with no clear D. Trimming left V 2 bases short and J 0 bases short, with 11 bases between. This CDR3 has 16 residues. The chain's CDR3 is CASSLLGPSSYNEQFF. The CDR3 DNA follows: TGTGCCAGCAGTTTACTAGGCCCCAGCTCCTACAATGAGCAGTTCTTC.

The gene calls are TRBV5-1 and TRBJ2-1; no clear D. Germline V gene sequence: CDR1 SGHRS, CDR2 YFSETQ. The CDR3 has 13 residues. Trimming pared 0 bases from V and 6 bases from J, leaving 7 bases between. The CDR3: CASSLGIPNEQFF. CDR3 nucleotide sequence: TGCGCCAGCAGCTTGGGTATTCCCAATGAGCAGTTCTTC.

V and J are TRBV6-1 and TRBJ1-4; 11 bases align to TRBD1. The V segment lost 8 bases and the J segment 7 bases; nucleotides outside the gene matches: 3. CDR1 and CDR2 from the germline V gene are MNHNS and SASEGT. This CDR3 is 13 amino acids long. The CDR3 sequence is CASWDRGSEKLFF. Here the CDR3 DNA reads TGTGCCAGCTGGGACAGGGGGTCTGAAAAACTGTTTTTT.

The chain employs TRBV4-3 and TRBJ2-5, with 7 bases that match TRBD2. The end of the DNA is better explained by TRBJ2-1, so the J call may be wrong. CDR1 and CDR2 from the germline V gene are LGHNA and YSLEER. This CDR3 has 15 amino acids. CDR3 sequence: CASSQQRVGAGEQFF. For the CDR3, the DNA is TGCGCCAGCAGCCAACAGAGAGTGGGAGCGGGAGAGCAGTTCTTC.

This sequence joins TRBV28 and TRBJ1-3; TRBD1 matches at 9 bases. The CDR3 spans 16 residues. Losses at the gene ends were 3 bases for V and 1 base for J; bases not matched to a gene: 4. Germline-derived CDR1 and CDR2 are MDHEN and SYDVKM. The DNA for the CDR3 is TGTGCCAGCAGTTTCGGGACAGGGCTTTCTGGAAACACCATATATTTT. It specifies CASSFGTGLSGNTIYF.

This clonotype occurred a few times. CDR3 nucleotide sequence: TGCAGTGCCGGCCTCATGGGATTCAGCGGAGAGACCCAGTACTTC. Translating gives CSAGLMGFSGETQYF. V and J are TRBV20-1 and TRBJ2-5; perhaps TRBD2 as D (5 bases). With 6 bases removed from V and 4 bases from J, the gap between germline ends came to 21 bases. Germline assignment: CDR1 DFQATT and CDR2 SNEGSKA (reference sequence). This CDR3 has 15 amino acids.

The V call is TRBV7-9, the J call TRBJ2-5; 10 nucleotides line up with TRBD2. V trimming: 4 bases; J trimming: 7 bases; junction bases outside the gene matches: 12. The germline gives CDR1 SEHNR, CDR2 FQNEAQ (reference sequence). This CDR3 comprises 16 residues. Here the CDR3 reads CASSSRSSGRNPTQYF. DNA for the CDR3: TGTGCCAGCAGCTCCCGCTCTAGCGGGAGAAACCCGACCCAGTACTTC. The complete variable domain, with remaining parts taken from reference TRBV7-9 and TRBJ2-5, reads DTGVSQNPRHKITKRGQNVTFRCDPISEHNRLYWYRQTLGQGPEFLTYFQNEAQLEKSRLLSDRFSAERPKGSFSTLEIQRTEQGDSAMYLCASSSRSSGRNPTQYFGPGTRLLVL.

This clonotype showed up just a few times. The J gene is TRBJ2-7, the V gene TRBV20-1, with D perhaps TRBD1 or TRBD2 (5 bases each). The germline V gene encodes CDR1 DFQATT and CDR2 SNEGSKA (reference sequence). The CDR3 has 13 residues. Trimming shortened V by 6 bases and J by 5 bases, and 17 bases separated the two germline ends. The CDR3 DNA sequence: TGCAGTGCCCCGGTACAGGAGGTCGACGAGCAGTACTTC. Its translation is CSAPVQEVDEQYF.

The chain uses TRBV5-4 and TRBJ2-5; 10 bases map to TRBD2. TRBJ2-7 explains the end of the DNA better; the J call may be wrong. CDR1 SGHNT and CDR2 YYREEE come from the germline V gene (reference sequence). This CDR3 has 17 amino acids. CDR3 loop: CASSLGLAGVSSYEQYF. DNA of the CDR3: TGTGCCAGCAGCTTGGGGCTAGCGGGGGTCAGCTCCTACGAGCAGTACTTC.

The chain employs TRBV12-3 or TRBV12-4 and TRBJ2-7; D call uncertain. V lost 4 bases, J lost 4 bases, and 11 bases lay in between. The CDR3 covers 13 residues. In nucleotides, the CDR3 is TGTGCCAGCAGTTGGACGGAGAAGTACGAGCAGTACTTC. This encodes CASSWTEKYEQYF.

Remarks on this clonotype: This sequence may be a read error, since a much larger clone differs from it by one base. The chain carries TRBV9 and TRBJ2-3; tentatively, D is TRBD1 (5 bases). This CDR3 is built from 15 residues. CDR1 is SGDLS, CDR2 YYNGEE, per germline. CDR3 nucleotide sequence: TGTGCCAGCAGCGTAGGGACGATCAGCACAGGTACGCAGTATTTT. Encoded protein: CASSVGTISTGTQYF.

The rearrangement links TRBV2 to TRBJ2-3; D is perhaps TRBD2 (6 bases). Germline assignment: CDR1 SNHLY and CDR2 FYNNEI. The V end was cut by 6 bases, the J end by 3 bases, with 16 bases between. The CDR3 loop spans 15 amino acids. CDR3 sequence (DNA): TGTGCCAGCAGGGCGGGACGGATAGCGACAGATACGCAGTATTTT. Its protein product is CASRAGRIATDTQYF.

The CDR3 nucleotides are TGCAGTGCTAGTTTAAGGGGCCGCCTGGGGGCTTTCTTT. Translated: CSASLRGRLGAFF. The chain uses TRBV20-1 and TRBJ1-1; tentative D call: TRBD1 (5 bases). Trimming shortened V by 3 bases and J by 11 bases, and 19 bases separated the two germline ends. The germline CDR1 and CDR2 sequences are DFQATT and SNEGSKA (reference sequence). The CDR3 is 13 amino acids.

The chain recombines TRBV7-9 with TRBJ2-1; 11 bases match TRBD2. This CDR3 contains 15 residues. The ends lost 5 bases at V and 5 bases at J; junction bases unmatched: 5. CDR1 is SEHNR, CDR2 FQNEAQ, per germline (reference sequence). The CDR3 nucleotides are TGTGCCAGCAGCGTCGGGACTAGCGGTGACAATGAGCAGTTCTTC. Translating it yields CASSVGTSGDNEQFF.

The CDR3 region has the DNA TGCGCCAGCAGCTTGGTAGCGGAAGGTTACGAGCAGTACTTC. This encodes CASSLVAEGYEQYF. This chain links TRBV5-1 with TRBJ2-7; weak D call: TRBD2 (6 bases). The CDR3 totals 14 residues. V was trimmed by 0 bases and J by 4 bases, leaving 11 bases between them. Germline values: CDR1 SGHRS, CDR2 YFSETQ.

This clonotype was observed a handful of times. This chain joins TRBV6-1 and TRBJ1-5; TRBD1 might be the D (5 bases). CDR1 MNHNS and CDR2 SASEGT come from the germline V gene. The CDR3 covers 13 residues. The V gene lost 1 base and the J gene lost 7 bases, with 8 bases spanning the gap. For the CDR3, the DNA is TGTGCCAGCAGTGAAGTGGGGGTACAGCCCCAGCATTTT. This gives the protein CASSEVGVQPQHF.